This paragraph reports one T cell receptor (beta chain). This record comes from a study of blood T cells in healthy people across ages. Together with a sample-barcoded 5' primer, a J-beta primer mix was included in a second PCR lasting roughly 6 to 12 cycles. TCRdb used MiXCR to reprocess the 5' RACE reads, holding one entry per CDR3 protein. The sample contains around 990,000 distinct CDR3 sequences, roughly 24% of which appear only once. The length of the CDR3 is 14 residues. CDR1 and CDR2 (germline): LNHNV, YYDKDF (reference sequence). The same sample was also used in a study of T cells of mothers and their children. That paper notes: Random nucleotides (2-4) and sample barcodes were added by the M1S primer used in the second PCR.

This sequence originates from a girl aged 2-10 years in good health. Material: blood. V gene TRBV15 combines with J gene TRBJ2-7; D is ambiguous. The J call may be faulty, since TRBJ2-5 better matches the DNA end. CDR3 in amino acids: CATSRDQDRETQYF. DNA for the CDR3: TGTGCCACCAGCAGAGACCAAGATAGAGAGACCCAGTACTTC.